The clone carrying this T cell receptor beta chain was seen only a few times. TCRdb analysed the 5' RACE reads with MiXCR anew, one entry per CDR3 protein. The data contain some 490,000 distinct CDR3 sequences, 18% of them seen just once; the ten biggest clones take up approximately 13%. This CDR3 is 16 amino acids long. CDR1 is SGHRS, CDR2 YFSETQ, per germline. V trimming: 2 bases; J trimming: 7 bases; junction bases outside the gene matches: 12. This sample is drawn from a study of T-cell memory formation after mild COVID-19. Background on the study: In these data, TCR clusters were largely donor specific.

The chain carries TRBV5-1 and TRBJ2-7, with TRBD1 matching 10 bases. The receptor was isolated from an adult woman who had mild COVID-19 (a few samples of this study predate the infection). Cell type and time point are not known. Sequencing was done on a sample of PBMCs or a T cell subset sorted from them (not recorded which). For the CDR3, the DNA is TGCGCCAGCAGCTTCCGTGCCGGGACAGGGGAGGGGGAGCAGTACTTC. This codes for CASSFRAGTGEGEQYF.